Following are 31 T cell receptor beta chains from one sample sequenced in a study of OX40 agonist ivuxolimab in advanced cancers. Profiling relied on immunoSEQ multiplex PCR, and the TCRdb table lists in-frame clones only, not all of them. This table holds about 69,000 clones, just over 90% found once. The sample consisted of CD4+ or CD8+ T cells sorted from blood, taken in a trial of the OX40 agonist ivuxolimab. These receptors were taken from an adult with an advanced solid tumor such as melanoma, head and neck, liver or kidney cancer.

This sequence joins TRBV5-1 and TRBJ2-6; D ambiguous. The CDR3 loop spans 15 amino acids. Deletions cut 0 bases from V and 0 bases from J, with 4 bases between. Germline V lookup: CDR1 SGHRS, CDR2 YFSETQ. The CDR3 region has the DNA TGCGCCAGCAGCTTGGCCGGCTCTGGGGCCAACGTCCTGACTTTC. Amino acids: CASSLAGSGANVLTF.

The chain is built from TRBV6-6 and TRBJ2-1; D may be TRBD1 (5 bases). Deletions cut 5 bases from V and 8 bases from J, with 10 bases between. The CDR3 spans 12 residues. CDR1 is MNHNY, CDR2 SVGAGI, per germline (reference sequence). This CDR3 is CASSPQGYEQFF. The CDR3 DNA is TGTGCCAGCAGTCCCCAGGGTTATGAGCAGTTCTTC.

This chain links TRBV4-1 with TRBJ1-2; TRBD1 matches at 8 bases. Trimming removed 1 base from V and 7 bases from J; junction bases left unmatched: 5. The CDR3 extends over 14 amino acids. CDR1 and CDR2 (germline): MGHRA, YSYEKL. The CDR3 nucleotides are TGCGCCAGCAGCCAAGGGCAGGGGGCGCCTGGCTACACCTTC. Protein sequence: CASSQGQGAPGYTF.

This clone was seen a handful of times. The genes are TRBV28 and TRBJ2-6, with D perhaps TRBD1 (6 bases). The CDR3 contains 16 residues. Germline loops: CDR1 MDHEN, CDR2 SYDVKM. The V gene lost 5 bases and the J gene lost 0 bases, with 11 bases spanning the gap. CDR3 in amino acids: CASSRTVLSGANVLTF. The CDR3 DNA reads as TGTGCCAGCAGTCGGACAGTGCTCTCTGGGGCCAACGTCCTGACTTTC.

V is TRBV11-2 and J is TRBJ2-1; D unclear. The CDR3 has 11 amino acids. V gave up 3 bases and J gave up 5 bases, with 2 bases separating them. Germline CDR1 is SGHAT and CDR2 is FQNNGV. CDR3 region: CASSFNNEQFF. For the CDR3, the DNA is TGTGCCAGCAGCTTCAACAATGAGCAGTTCTTC.

The rearrangement links TRBV21-1 to TRBJ1-1. TRBV21-1 is recorded as a pseudogene. CDR3 size: 14 residues. CDR3 bases: TGTGCCAGCAGCGAGACTCCGGTAAGAACTGAAGCTTTCTTT. This translates into CASSETPVRTEAFF.

The J gene is TRBJ2-5, the V gene TRBV5-1, with D possibly TRBD1 on 5 matching bases. CDR3 size: 12 residues. V was cut by 4 bases and J by 7 bases, with 11 bases left in between. In germline, CDR1 is SGHRS, CDR2 YFSETQ. The CDR3 DNA sequence: TGCGCCAGCAGCCCAGGGTTGGGGACCCAGTACTTC. Translated, it gives CASSPGLGTQYF. The complete variable domain, with remaining parts taken from reference TRBV5-1 and TRBJ2-5, reads KAGVTQTPRYLIKTRGQQVTLSCSPISGHRSVSWYQQTPGQGLQFLFEYFSETQRNKGNFPGRFSGRQFSNSRSEMNVSTLELGDSALYLCASSPGLGTQYFGPGTRLLVL.

This rearrangement joins TRBV6-5 to TRBJ1-1; 12 bases are shared with TRBD1. CDR3 size: 13 residues. The ends lost 2 bases at V and 12 bases at J; junction bases unmatched: 4. CDR1 and CDR2 (germline): MNHEY, SVGAGI. The CDR3, as DNA: TGTGCCAGCAGTTACGGGACAGGGGGCCGGACTTTCTTT. It specifies CASSYGTGGRTFF.

The rearrangement links TRBV30 to TRBJ2-1; D not resolved. The CDR3 length is 15 residues. Deletions cut 2 bases from V and 0 bases from J, with 11 bases between. Per germline, CDR1 GTSNPN and CDR2 SVGIG (reference sequence). The chain's CDR3 is CAWSPDGRSYNEQFF. CDR3 sequence (DNA): TGTGCCTGGAGTCCCGACGGCCGCTCCTACAATGAGCAGTTCTTC. Combining the CDR3 with reference TRBV30 and TRBJ2-1 gives the whole variable domain SQTIHQWPATLVQPVGSPLSLECTVEGTSNPNLYWYRQAAGRGLQLLFYSVGIGQISSEVPQNLSASRPQDRQFILSSKKLLLSDSGFYLCAWSPDGRSYNEQFFGPGTRLTVL.

The chain recombines TRBV7-9 with TRBJ1-5; weak D call: TRBD1 (6 bases). CDR1 is SEHNR, CDR2 FQNEAQ, per germline (reference sequence). The CDR3 has 13 amino acids. The V end lost 1 base, the J end lost 6 bases, and 7 bases lay between the germline ends. In DNA, the CDR3 is TGTGCCAGCAGCTTAGAGGGGGGTCAGCCCCAGCATTTT. This translates into CASSLEGGQPQHF.

The chain carries TRBV14 and TRBJ2-3; no clear D. Germline V gene data show CDR1 as SGHDN and CDR2 as FVKESK. Trimming shortened V by 4 bases and J by 5 bases, and 13 bases separated the two germline ends. CDR3 length: 14 residues. CDR3 nucleotide sequence: TGTGCCAGCAGCCCCATTAGTAAGCAAGATACGCAGTATTTT. This gives the protein CASSPISKQDTQYF.

The chain has TRBV6-6 and TRBJ1-2; D is ambiguous. The germline gives CDR1 MNHNY, CDR2 SVGAGI (reference sequence). This CDR3 is 13 amino acids long. The V end was cut by 8 bases, the J end by 6 bases, with 16 bases between. CDR3 coding DNA: TGTGCCAGCCTCCCGGGCAGGAGTAATGGCTACACCTTC. This gives the protein CASLPGRSNGYTF.

The chain couples TRBV6-1 to TRBJ2-1, with D unresolved. CDR3 size: 14 residues. Germline V CDR1 and CDR2: MNHNS, SASEGT. Trimming left V 2 bases short and J 4 bases short, with 9 bases between. CDR3 nucleotides: TGTGCCAGCAGTGAATCGTCCACTTACAATGAGCAGTTCTTC. It translates to CASSESSTYNEQFF.

The rearrangement joins TRBV19 to TRBJ2-1; 8 bases are shared with TRBD2. Germline trimming cut 10 bases from V and 9 bases from J; bases unmatched to any gene: 14. This CDR3 region has 14 residues. Germline CDR1 LNHDA, CDR2 SQIVND (reference sequence). Written as DNA, the CDR3 is TGTGCCACTACACCGAGCGGGAGATTGAGTGAGCAGTTCTTC. Its protein is CATTPSGRLSEQFF.

The chain carries TRBV15 and TRBJ2-7, with D tentatively TRBD1 (5 bases). Trimming took off 0 bases at V and 0 bases at J, with 18 bases between the two ends. The CDR3 runs to 18 residues. Germline V lookup: CDR1 LNHNV, CDR2 YYDKDF (reference sequence). CDR3 DNA: TGTGCCACCAGCAGAGATCTACCCAAGGGGTTAAGCTCCTACGAGCAGTACTTC. Protein product: CATSRDLPKGLSSYEQYF.

CDR3 region: CASSLVNTEAFF. As DNA, the CDR3 is TGTGCCAGCAGCTTAGTTAACACTGAAGCTTTCTTT. The chain joins TRBV13 to TRBJ1-1; D unclear. CDR1 is PRHDT and CDR2 is FYEKMQ in the germline V gene (reference sequence). Deletions cut 1 base from V and 2 bases from J, with 2 bases between. The CDR3 is 12 amino acids.

The chain links TRBV13 to TRBJ2-5; tentatively, D is TRBD1 (5 bases). Per germline, CDR1 PRHDT and CDR2 FYEKMQ (reference sequence). The CDR3 contains 15 residues. With 4 bases removed from V and 4 bases from J, the gap between germline ends came to 16 bases. For the CDR3, the DNA is TGTGCCAGCAGCTCGTCGGGCCAGGGTTTAGAGACCCAGTACTTC. The encoded protein is CASSSSGQGLETQYF.

The J gene is TRBJ2-1, the V gene TRBV18; tentative D call: TRBD2 (5 bases). Between the trimmed V and J ends, which lost 3 bases and 8 bases, there was a span of 14 bases. CDR3 size: 14 residues. The V gene's germline CDR1 is KGHSH and CDR2 LQKENI. The CDR3 sequence: CASSPVRDRHEQFF. In nucleotides, the CDR3 is TGTGCCAGCTCACCCGTACGGGATAGACATGAGCAGTTCTTC.

This chain links TRBV18 with TRBJ2-1; no reliable D call. CDR1 KGHSH and CDR2 LQKENI come from the germline V gene. Deletions cut 3 bases from V and 4 bases from J, with 7 bases between. This CDR3 contains 13 residues. CDR3 in DNA: TGTGCCAGCTCACCGTTGGGATACAATGAGCAGTTCTTC. Its translation is CASSPLGYNEQFF.

The V and J genes are TRBV27 and TRBJ2-7, with 8 bases fitting TRBD1. Germline V lookup: CDR1 MNHEY, CDR2 SMNVEV (reference sequence). Unmatched junction bases numbered 13, after V lost 7 bases and J lost 2 bases. The CDR3 length is 16 residues. The CDR3 reads CASNPLGQGVPYEQYF. The CDR3 bases are TGTGCCAGCAATCCCCTCGGACAGGGCGTACCCTACGAGCAGTACTTC.

This rearrangement joins TRBV7-6 to TRBJ1-4; no reliable D call. V lost 1 base to trimming and J lost 15 bases, with 9 bases between them. CDR3 length: 11 amino acids. Germline-derived CDR1 and CDR2 are SGHVS and FNYEAQ. Here the CDR3 DNA reads TGTGCCAGCAGCTTAGGCCAGGTGGTGTTTTTT. It encodes CASSLGQVVFF. Full variable domain (remainder filled in from reference TRBV7-6 and TRBJ1-4): GAGVSQSPRYKVTKRGQDVALRCDPISGHVSLYWYRQALGQGPEFLTYFNYEAQQDKSGLPNDRFSAERPEGSISTLTIQRTEQRDSAMYRCASSLGQVVFFGSGTQLSVL.

The rearrangement joins TRBV14 to TRBJ1-3, with 7 bases lining up with TRBD1. Trimming cost V 1 base and J 4 bases; bases outside gene matches: 4. Per germline, CDR1 SGHDN and CDR2 FVKESK. The CDR3 extends over 15 amino acids. The CDR3: CASSQVTGAGNTIYF. For the CDR3, the DNA is TGTGCCAGCAGCCAAGTTACAGGGGCCGGAAACACCATATATTTT.

CDR3 coding DNA: TGTGCCAGCAGCCTCAGGTCCACAGATACGCAGTATTTT. This translates into CASSLRSTDTQYF. The chain employs TRBV6-6 and TRBJ2-3; D remains unclear. Trimming removed 6 bases at V and 2 bases at J, with 9 bases between. The length of the CDR3 is 13 residues. In germline, CDR1 is MNHNY, CDR2 SVGAGI (reference sequence).

The V call is TRBV5-1, the J call TRBJ2-7; possible D gene TRBD1, 5 bases. The CDR3 spans 14 residues. Trimming removed 0 bases from V and 0 bases from J, with 7 bases in between. Per germline, CDR1 SGHRS and CDR2 YFSETQ. CDR3 sequence: CASSLGTPSYEQYF. In DNA form, the CDR3 reads TGCGCCAGCAGCTTGGGGACACCCTCCTACGAGCAGTACTTC. Based on the CDR3 plus reference TRBV5-1 and TRBJ2-7, the full variable domain is KAGVTQTPRYLIKTRGQQVTLSCSPISGHRSVSWYQQTPGQGLQFLFEYFSETQRNKGNFPGRFSGRQFSNSRSEMNVSTLELGDSALYLCASSLGTPSYEQYFGPGTRLTVT.

This chain uses TRBV9 with TRBJ2-1, with D perhaps TRBD2 (5 bases). The germline CDR1 and CDR2 sequences are SGDLS and YYNGEE. Trimming took off 1 base at V and 6 bases at J, with 17 bases between the two ends. The CDR3 has 16 amino acids. Here the CDR3 DNA reads TGTGCCAGCAGCGTAAGTCGAGGGTCTTCGGGCAATGAGCAGTTCTTC. Encoded protein: CASSVSRGSSGNEQFF.

CDR3 in DNA: TGTGCCAGCAGTTTAATAGCGGGGGGGGTCCAAGAGACCCAGTACTTC. It encodes CASSLIAGGVQETQYF. This rearrangement joins TRBV28 to TRBJ2-5, with 11 bases that match TRBD2. This CDR3 has 16 residues. Germline V CDR1 and CDR2: MDHEN, SYDVKM. The J segment lost 1 base and the V segment lost 2 bases, leaving 3 bases of the junction unmatched.

V is TRBV19 and J is TRBJ2-7; 9 bases map to TRBD2. Germline CDR1 and CDR2: LNHDA and SQIVND (reference sequence). The J segment lost 6 bases and the V segment lost 7 bases, leaving 16 bases of the junction unmatched. The CDR3 is 16 amino acids. CDR3 in amino acids: CASNRGDSGSKIEQYF. CDR3 DNA: TGTGCCAGTAACCGAGGGGATAGCGGGAGCAAGATCGAGCAGTACTTC.

V is TRBV5-1 and J is TRBJ2-5; 9 bases align to TRBD2. The CDR3 contains 17 residues. The junction had 15 bases not matched to a gene; V was cut back by 4 bases and J by 5 bases. CDR1 is SGHRS, CDR2 YFSETQ, per germline. CDR3 protein: CASSRDFGSGSVETQYF. The DNA for the CDR3 is TGCGCCAGCAGCAGGGATTTTGGTAGCGGGAGTGTGGAGACCCAGTACTTC.

The rearrangement uses TRBV10-3 and TRBJ2-5; TRBD1 matches 8 bases. The J call is doubtful: the DNA matches TRBJ2-7 better. The length of the CDR3 is 14 residues. Germline V lookup: CDR1 ENHRY, CDR2 SYGVKD. CDR3 protein: CAIRVTGASYEQYF. The CDR3 DNA reads as TGTGCCATCAGGGTGACAGGGGCCTCCTACGAGCAGTACTTC.

CDR3: CASRSVGDTGELFF. CDR3 nucleotides: TGTGCCAGTAGATCAGTGGGGGACACCGGGGAGCTGTTTTTT. J is TRBJ2-2 and V is TRBV19; the D call may be TRBD1 or TRBD2 (5 bases each). The ends were cut back, 6 bases at V and 3 bases at J, with 11 bases in the middle. Germline CDR1 and CDR2: LNHDA and SQIVND (reference sequence). The CDR3 totals 14 residues.

This clone turned up a few times. This rearrangement joins TRBV2 to TRBJ2-2, with D maybe TRBD2 (5 bases). This CDR3 region has 15 residues. The V gene lost 3 bases and the J gene lost 6 bases, with 14 bases spanning the gap. Germline lookup yields CDR1 SNHLY and CDR2 FYNNEI. The CDR3 sequence is CASSEPGIMSGELFF. In DNA, the CDR3 is TGTGCCAGCAGTGAGCCCGGGATAATGTCCGGGGAGCTGTTTTTT. The full variable domain, rest sourced from reference TRBV2 and TRBJ2-2, is EPEVTQTPSHQVTQMGQEVILRCVPISNHLYFYWYRQILGQKVEFLVSFYNNEISEKSEIFDDQFSVERPDGSNFTLKIRSTKLEDSAMYFCASSEPGIMSGELFFGEGSRLTVL.